The 27 T cell receptor beta chains listed next were all sequenced from one sample in a study of T-cell memory formation after mild COVID-19. Via MiXCR, TCRdb re-called the 5' RACE reads, giving one row per CDR3 protein. The sample consists of about 560,000 distinct CDR3 sequences, about 20% of them appearing once. The sample consisted of PBMCs or a T cell subset sorted from them (not recorded which). The receptors shown here come from an adult woman who had mild COVID-19 (a few samples of this study predate the infection). Cell type and time point are not known.

The CDR3 region is CASSSGWGNYNEQFF. DNA of the CDR3: TGTGCCAGCAGCTCGGGATGGGGGAACTACAATGAGCAGTTCTTC. The V and J genes are TRBV7-6 and TRBJ2-1; TRBD1 or TRBD2 may be the D gene (5 bases each). The V and J ends lost 4 bases and 3 bases respectively, with 13 bases between them. The CDR3 totals 15 residues. Germline CDR1 reads SGHVS; CDR2 reads FNYEAQ.

The chain carries TRBV7-9 and TRBJ2-3; D is uncertain. Germline CDR1 is SEHNR and CDR2 is FQNEAQ (reference sequence). The V end was cut by 0 bases, the J end by 5 bases, with 15 bases between. The CDR3 has 16 residues. CDR3 amino acids: CASSLAAGILKDTQYF. CDR3 bases: TGTGCCAGCAGCTTAGCGGCAGGAATTCTAAAAGATACGCAGTATTTT.

The chain uses TRBV20-1 and TRBJ2-3; TRBD2 matches 13 bases. CDR3 length: 20 residues. Trimming cost V 4 bases and J 0 bases; bases outside gene matches: 16. Germline V gene lookup returns CDR1 DFQATT and CDR2 SNEGSKA (reference sequence). Here the CDR3 DNA reads TGCAGTGCTACTTTCTTTGCCGGACTAGCGGGGGCTCCTAGCACAGATACGCAGTATTTT. Protein: CSATFFAGLAGAPSTDTQYF.

This clonotype was detected many times. J is TRBJ2-3 and V is TRBV5-5; TRBD1 is a possible D gene (6 bases). Germline V gives CDR1 SGHKS, CDR2 YYEKEE (reference sequence). This CDR3 has 15 residues. Between the trimmed V and J ends, which lost 1 base and 2 bases, there was a span of 11 bases. DNA for the CDR3: TGTGCCAGCAGCTTGCCCCAGGGGATCACAGATACGCAGTATTTT. Encoded protein: CASSLPQGITDTQYF.

The chain couples TRBV27 to TRBJ2-1, with 9 positions matching TRBD1. In germline, CDR1 is MNHEY, CDR2 SMNVEV (reference sequence). This CDR3 region has 15 residues. The V and J ends lost 2 bases and 10 bases, in that order; junction bases with no gene match: 9. CDR3 DNA: TGTGCCAGCAGTTTACCGGGACAGGGATTGCGGGAGCAGTTCTTC. This encodes CASSLPGQGLREQFF.

This chain uses TRBV10-3 with TRBJ2-7; TRBD2 matches 11 bases. There are 15 residues in the CDR3. The ends lost 7 bases at V and 5 bases at J; junction bases unmatched: 10. Germline loops: CDR1 ENHRY, CDR2 SYGVKD. The chain's CDR3 is CAINPGLAGANEQYF. The CDR3 nucleotides read TGTGCCATCAACCCCGGACTAGCGGGTGCAAACGAGCAGTACTTC.

This clonotype occurred a few times. The chain recombines TRBV7-8 with TRBJ2-3; a possible D gene is TRBD1 (7 bases). The CDR3 has 15 amino acids. Germline V lookup: CDR1 SGHVS, CDR2 FQNEAQ. V gave up 1 base and J gave up 3 bases, with 11 bases separating them. In DNA, the CDR3 is TGTGCCAGCAGCTTAGAACAGGGGAGGACAGATACGCAGTATTTT. Its translation is CASSLEQGRTDTQYF.

This clonotype was seen more than once but under ten times. The chain is built from TRBV4-1 and TRBJ2-2; the D gene is possibly TRBD1 (6 bases). The V and J ends lost 0 bases and 11 bases respectively, with 10 bases between them. Germline lookup yields CDR1 MGHRA and CDR2 YSYEKL. The CDR3 consists of 13 residues. The CDR3 sequence: CASSQETGPELFF. In DNA form, the CDR3 reads TGCGCCAGCAGCCAAGAGACAGGTCCTGAGCTGTTTTTT.

This clonotype has only a few counts. V is TRBV5-4 and J is TRBJ2-7; TRBD2 matches at 15 bases. The CDR3 sequence is 18 residues long. J lost 3 bases, V lost 4 bases, and 11 bases had no gene match. CDR1 and CDR2 (germline): SGHNT, YYREEE (reference sequence). CDR3: CASSKWGTSGRKGYEQYF. CDR3 nucleotides: TGTGCCAGCAGCAAATGGGGGACTAGCGGGAGGAAGGGCTACGAGCAGTACTTC.

This chain links TRBV9 with TRBJ1-2; a possible D gene is TRBD1 (5 bases). Germline V CDR1 and CDR2: SGDLS, YYNGEE. V shed 0 bases and J shed 5 bases, with 14 bases lying between them. This CDR3 is built from 15 residues. CDR3 protein: CASSVAAGQSYGYTF. For the CDR3, the DNA is TGTGCCAGCAGCGTAGCCGCTGGACAAAGTTATGGCTACACCTTC.

This clonotype was observed a handful of times. The chain couples TRBV27 to TRBJ2-2, with TRBD1 matching 8 bases. This CDR3 has 17 residues. CDR1 MNHEY and CDR2 SMNVEV come from the germline V gene (reference sequence). V was pared by 5 bases and J by 0 bases, with 8 bases of the junction left unmatched. CDR3 in amino acids: CASSDARTGTNTGELFF. The CDR3 coding sequence is TGTGCCAGCAGTGACGCCCGGACAGGGACGAACACCGGGGAGCTGTTTTTT.

This clonotype appeared a few times. The V and J genes are TRBV7-9 and TRBJ2-7; 11 nucleotides match TRBD2. CDR3 length equals 17 residues. CDR1 SEHNR and CDR2 FQNEAQ come from the germline V gene (reference sequence). Trimming at V came to 5 bases and at J to 4 bases, leaving 13 bases not matched to a gene. The CDR3 loop is CASSLVSGTSGKYEQYF. In DNA, the CDR3 is TGTGCCAGCAGCCTCGTCTCGGGGACTAGCGGAAAATACGAGCAGTACTTC.

This clonotype was detected a few times. The chain uses TRBV30 and TRBJ2-5, with 10 bases fitting TRBD2. Trimming took 1 base from V and 2 from J; bases not matched to a gene: 7. The CDR3 extends over 16 amino acids. Germline CDR1 reads GTSNPN; CDR2 reads SVGIG (reference sequence). CDR3: CAWSDGLAGAQETQYF. In nucleotides, the CDR3 is TGTGCCTGGAGTGATGGGCTAGCGGGGGCACAAGAGACCCAGTACTTC.

The CDR3 bases are TGTGCCAGCAGCGTAGGTAGGGGATCCACAGATACGCAGTATTTT. Protein product: CASSVGRGSTDTQYF. J is TRBJ2-3 and V is TRBV9; perhaps TRBD1 as D (5 bases). Germline CDR1 SGDLS, CDR2 YYNGEE. The CDR3 loop spans 15 amino acids. V gave up 0 bases and J gave up 2 bases, with 10 bases separating them.

The CDR3 sequence is CATSDLGLAGRETQYF. The CDR3 DNA is TGTGCCACCAGTGACCTAGGACTAGCGGGACGGGAGACCCAGTACTTC. The chain recombines TRBV24-1 with TRBJ2-5, with TRBD2 matching 12 bases. The CDR3 spans 16 residues. Germline V gene data show CDR1 as KGHDR and CDR2 as SFDVKD. The J segment lost 5 bases and the V segment lost 4 bases, leaving 7 bases of the junction unmatched.

The V gene is TRBV15, the J gene TRBJ2-6; the D gene is possibly TRBD2 (5 bases). V lost 1 base to trimming and J lost 0 bases, with 7 bases between them. CDR3 length: 16 residues. From germline, CDR1 is LNHNV and CDR2 YYDKDF (reference sequence). The CDR3 loop reads CATSRGGGSGANVLTF. In nucleotides, the CDR3 is TGTGCCACCAGCAGAGGTGGAGGCTCTGGGGCCAACGTCCTGACTTTC.

In this sample, this clonotype turned up a few times. The chain joins TRBV7-6 to TRBJ2-3; perhaps TRBD2 as D (6 bases). Germline CDR1 is SGHVS and CDR2 is FNYEAQ. The CDR3 totals 12 residues. Trimming cost V 4 bases and J 8 bases, with 10 bases left between them. CDR3 DNA: TGTGCCAGCAGCTCCCTGGAGGGTACGCAGTATTTT. Translated, it gives CASSSLEGTQYF.

This clonotype turned up a few times. The V gene is TRBV5-1, the J gene TRBJ2-7; no definite D call. The CDR3 is 14 residues long. Germline V gene data show CDR1 as SGHRS and CDR2 as YFSETQ. V lost 4 bases, J lost 6 bases, and 17 bases lay in between. The CDR3 sequence is CASSADLVSAEQYF. Here the CDR3 DNA reads TGCGCCAGCAGCGCGGATCTCGTGAGCGCCGAGCAGTACTTC. The full variable domain, rest sourced from reference TRBV5-1 and TRBJ2-7, is KAGVTQTPRYLIKTRGQQVTLSCSPISGHRSVSWYQQTPGQGLQFLFEYFSETQRNKGNFPGRFSGRQFSNSRSEMNVSTLELGDSALYLCASSADLVSAEQYFGPGTRLTVT.

The rearrangement links TRBV27 to TRBJ1-2; D is unclear. The germline CDR1 and CDR2 sequences are MNHEY and SMNVEV (reference sequence). V shed 6 bases and J shed 2 bases, with 16 bases lying between them. The CDR3 is made up of 15 amino acids. The CDR3 is CASRDDASANYGYTF. The DNA for the CDR3 is TGTGCCAGCAGGGATGACGCGTCGGCCAACTATGGCTACACCTTC.

This clonotype was recorded once. V and J are TRBV9 and TRBJ1-1; TRBD1 matches 9 bases. Germline V gene lookup returns CDR1 SGDLS and CDR2 YYNGEE. With 4 bases clipped from V and 5 bases from J, the junction kept 6 bases outside the gene matches. CDR3 length: 14 residues. CDR3 sequence (DNA): TGTGCCAGCAGCTTTGGACAGGGGAGTACTGAAGCTTTCTTT. Protein product: CASSFGQGSTEAFF.

CDR3: CAWRGELRGNTIYF. The CDR3 DNA follows: TGTGCCTGGAGAGGTGAGCTTCGTGGAAACACCATATATTTT. This rearrangement joins TRBV30 to TRBJ1-3; no clear D gene. The V and J ends lost 3 bases and 3 bases respectively, with 12 bases between them. Germline CDR1 GTSNPN, CDR2 SVGIG (reference sequence). This CDR3 comprises 14 residues.

This clonotype was seen more than once but under ten times. The chain joins TRBV29-1 to TRBJ2-5; 7 bases are shared with TRBD2. CDR3 length equals 14 residues. J gave up 8 bases and V 5 bases, and 14 bases lay outside the gene matches. The germline CDR1 and CDR2 sequences are SQVTM and ANQGSEA. For the CDR3, the DNA is TGCAGCGTTTCCGGAGGGGACTACGTAGCAACCCAGTACTTC. As protein: CSVSGGDYVATQYF.

V is TRBV7-3 and J is TRBJ2-3, with unresolved D. V was pared by 0 bases and J by 5 bases, with 6 bases between. The CDR3 length is 13 residues. The germline V gene encodes CDR1 SGHTA and CDR2 FQGTGA. The CDR3: CASSLTALDTQYF. The CDR3 region has the DNA TGTGCCAGCAGCTTAACGGCGCTAGATACGCAGTATTTT. The entire variable domain, with the rest obtained from reference TRBV7-3 and TRBJ2-3, is as follows: GAGVSQTPSNKVTEKGKYVELRCDPISGHTALYWYRQSLGQGPEFLIYFQGTGAADDSGLPNDRFFAVRPEGSVSTLKIQRTERGDSAVYLCASSLTALDTQYFGPGTRLTVL.

This clonotype was seen at least ten times. The genes are TRBV2 and TRBJ2-7; possible D gene TRBD2, 6 bases. Looked up from germline, CDR1 is SNHLY and CDR2 is FYNNEI. V shed 7 bases and J shed 6 bases, with 19 bases lying between them. The CDR3 covers 14 residues. CDR3 residues: CASMRGLRASEQYF. CDR3 bases: TGTGCCAGCATGCGGGGACTTCGCGCCTCCGAGCAGTACTTC.

The rearrangement links TRBV18 to TRBJ1-1; D unclear. V was shortened by 3 bases and J by 11 bases, with 10 bases between the two germline ends. The CDR3 loop spans 11 amino acids. CDR1 is KGHSH and CDR2 is LQKENI in the germline V gene. DNA of the CDR3: TGTGCCAGCTCACCGGGTCAATGGGCTTTCTTT. Translation gives CASSPGQWAFF.

The chain combines TRBV6-2 or TRBV6-3 with TRBJ2-3; perhaps TRBD1 as D (6 bases). This CDR3 has 16 residues. The germline V and J ends were trimmed by 7 bases and 0 bases, with 17 bases remaining between them. Per the germline V gene, CDR1 is MNHEY and CDR2 is SVGEGT. The CDR3 bases are TGTGCCAGCAAGCGCCGGGACACCTCTAGCACAGATACGCAGTATTTT. Translating gives CASKRRDTSSTDTQYF.

A few counts support this clonotype. The chain is built from TRBV2 and TRBJ1-5; TRBD1 matches at 9 bases. J gave up 7 bases and V 6 bases, and 7 bases lay outside the gene matches. The germline V gene has CDR1 SNHLY and CDR2 FYNNEI. The CDR3 loop spans 14 amino acids. The chain's CDR3 is CASRGQGSRQPQHF. The CDR3 DNA reads TGTGCCAGCAGGGGACAGGGATCAAGGCAGCCCCAGCATTTT.